Here is one T cell receptor beta chain with its context. This sample is part of a study of blood T cell repertoires in COVID-19. Whole-study context: The samples span acute and convalescent COVID-19 from the United States, Italy and Spain. T cells, B-cell-depleted T cells, or PBMCs supplied cDNA or gDNA.

Authors' processing steps: From reference gene primer amplification, estimates of nucleated cell counts were derived. Profiling relied on immunoSEQ multiplex PCR, and the TCRdb table lists in-frame clones only, not all of them. The DNA gave D and trimming, while V, J and clone size come from that table. The data contain about 310,000 clones, roughly 86% of them singletons. The sequence was collected from a woman in her 50s who had recovered from COVID-19. The sequenced sample consisted of peripheral blood.

CDR3 DNA sequence: TGTGCCAGCAGCTTGGGAGGGACAGGAGCCACCTACGAGCAGTACTTC. This translates into CASSLGGTGATYEQYF. The V and J genes are TRBV5-4 and TRBJ2-7; 8 nucleotides line up with TRBD1. Trimming at V came to 0 bases and at J to 2 bases, leaving 7 bases not matched to a gene. Germline values: CDR1 SGHNT, CDR2 YYREEE (reference sequence). This CDR3 region has 16 residues. The full variable domain, its missing parts supplied by reference TRBV5-4 and TRBJ2-7, is ETGVTQSPTHLIKTRGQQVTLRCSSQSGHNTVSWYQQALGQGPQFIFQYYREEENGRGNFPPRFSGLQFPNYSSELNVNALELDDSALYLCASSLGGTGATYEQYFGPGTRLTVT.